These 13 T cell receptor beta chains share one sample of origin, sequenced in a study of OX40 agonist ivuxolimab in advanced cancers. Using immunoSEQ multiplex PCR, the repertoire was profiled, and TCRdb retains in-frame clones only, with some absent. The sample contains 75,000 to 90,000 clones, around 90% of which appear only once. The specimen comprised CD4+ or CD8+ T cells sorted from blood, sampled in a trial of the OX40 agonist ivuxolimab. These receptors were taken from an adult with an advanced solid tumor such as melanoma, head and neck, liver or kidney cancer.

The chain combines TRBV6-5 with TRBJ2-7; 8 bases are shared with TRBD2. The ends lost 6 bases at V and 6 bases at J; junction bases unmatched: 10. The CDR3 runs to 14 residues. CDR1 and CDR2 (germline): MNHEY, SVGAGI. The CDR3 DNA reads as TGTGCCAGCAGCGATAGCGGGGTTTCCCGCGAGCAGTACTTC. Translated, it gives CASSDSGVSREQYF.

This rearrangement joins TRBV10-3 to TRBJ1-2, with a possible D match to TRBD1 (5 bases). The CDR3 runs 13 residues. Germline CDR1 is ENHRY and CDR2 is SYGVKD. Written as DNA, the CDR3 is TGTGCGACAACAGGAGACTTTAACTATGGCTACACCTTC. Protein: CATTGDFNYGYTF.

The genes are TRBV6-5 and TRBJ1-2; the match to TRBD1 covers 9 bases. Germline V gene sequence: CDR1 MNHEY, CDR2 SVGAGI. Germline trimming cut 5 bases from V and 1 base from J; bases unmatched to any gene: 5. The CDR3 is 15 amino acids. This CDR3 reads CASSREDRGNYGYTF. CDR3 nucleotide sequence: TGTGCCAGCAGTAGGGAGGACAGGGGTAACTATGGCTACACCTTC.

This CDR3 reads CSVRLAGGGDTQYF. The CDR3 coding sequence is TGCAGCGTGCGACTAGCGGGAGGAGGAGATACGCAGTATTTT. This chain connects TRBV29-1 to TRBJ2-3; TRBD2 matches 13 bases. V shed 6 bases and J 5 bases; nucleotides not matched to a gene: 5. CDR3 length: 14 residues. The germline CDR1 and CDR2 sequences are SQVTM and ANQGSEA.

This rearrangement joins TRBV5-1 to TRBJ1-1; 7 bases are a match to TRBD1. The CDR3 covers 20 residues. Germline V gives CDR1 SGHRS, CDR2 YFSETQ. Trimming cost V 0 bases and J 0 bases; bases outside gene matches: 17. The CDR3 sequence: CASSLAGTVNPLTMNTEAFF. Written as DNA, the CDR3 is TGCGCCAGCAGCTTGGCAGGGACAGTAAACCCCCTAACAATGAACACTGAAGCTTTCTTT.

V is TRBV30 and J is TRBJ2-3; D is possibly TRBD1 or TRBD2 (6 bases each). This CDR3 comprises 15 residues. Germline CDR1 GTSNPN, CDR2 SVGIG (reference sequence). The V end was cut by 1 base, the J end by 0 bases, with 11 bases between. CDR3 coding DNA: TGTGCCTGGAGTGGAGGGGGGCCGAGCACAGATACGCAGTATTTT. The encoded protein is CAWSGGGPSTDTQYF.

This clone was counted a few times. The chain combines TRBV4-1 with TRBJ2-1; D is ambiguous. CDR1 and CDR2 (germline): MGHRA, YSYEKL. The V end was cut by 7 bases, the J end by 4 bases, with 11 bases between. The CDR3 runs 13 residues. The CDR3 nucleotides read TGCGCCAGCACTCCAAGAGGTTACAATGAGCAGTTCTTC. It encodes CASTPRGYNEQFF.

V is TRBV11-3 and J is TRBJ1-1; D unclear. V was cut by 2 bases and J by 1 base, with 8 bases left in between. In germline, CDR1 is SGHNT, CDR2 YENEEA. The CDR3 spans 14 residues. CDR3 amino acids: CASSLRLGNTEAFF. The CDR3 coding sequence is TGTGCCAGCAGCTTAAGATTGGGGAACACTGAAGCTTTCTTT.

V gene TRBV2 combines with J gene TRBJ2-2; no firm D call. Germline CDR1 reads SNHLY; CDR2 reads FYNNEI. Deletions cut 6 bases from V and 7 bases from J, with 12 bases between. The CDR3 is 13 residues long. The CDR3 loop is CASSPVSVGELFF. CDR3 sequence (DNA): TGTGCCAGCAGCCCCGTATCGGTCGGGGAGCTGTTTTTT.

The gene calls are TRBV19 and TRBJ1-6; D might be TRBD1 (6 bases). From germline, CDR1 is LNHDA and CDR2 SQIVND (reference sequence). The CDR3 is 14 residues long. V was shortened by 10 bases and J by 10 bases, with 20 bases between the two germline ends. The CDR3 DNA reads TGTGCCACGCACGAGGAGGGGGTTAACTCACCCCTCCACTTT. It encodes CATHEEGVNSPLHF.

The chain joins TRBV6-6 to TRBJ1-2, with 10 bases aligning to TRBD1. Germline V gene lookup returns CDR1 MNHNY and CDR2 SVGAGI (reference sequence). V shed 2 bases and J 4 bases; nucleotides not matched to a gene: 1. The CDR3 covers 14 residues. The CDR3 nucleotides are TGTGCCAGCAGTTACGGGACAGGGGCCTATGGCTACACCTTC. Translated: CASSYGTGAYGYTF.

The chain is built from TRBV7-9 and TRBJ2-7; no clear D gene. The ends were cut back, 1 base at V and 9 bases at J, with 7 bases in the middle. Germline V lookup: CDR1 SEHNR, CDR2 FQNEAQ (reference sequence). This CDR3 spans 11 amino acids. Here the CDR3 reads CASSLEGGQYF. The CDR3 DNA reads TGTGCCAGCAGCTTAGAAGGTGGGCAGTACTTC.

CDR3 coding DNA: TGTGCCATCAGTGAGTCGAAAACAGCTAGCACAGATACGCAGTATTTT. Protein product: CAISESKTASTDTQYF. The genes are TRBV10-3 and TRBJ2-3; D is unresolved. V was pared by 0 bases and J by 0 bases, with 10 bases between. The germline CDR1 and CDR2 sequences are ENHRY and SYGVKD. This CDR3 is built from 16 residues.